The 30 T cell receptor beta chains below come from one sample, sequenced in a study of identical twins. TCRdb called the 5' RACE reads again in MiXCR, with one record for every CDR3 protein. The sample contains approximately 470,000 distinct CDR3 sequences, approximately 14% of which appear only once. These data were also filed under a second study, of yellow fever vaccine responses in identical twins.

Material: CD4+ T cells sorted from blood. The receptors were sampled from a woman younger than 35 in good health.

The chain joins TRBV12-3 or TRBV12-4 to TRBJ2-1; possibly TRBD1 for D (6 bases). The V end was cut by 3 bases, the J end by 5 bases, with 14 bases between. The CDR3 covers 15 residues. As DNA, the CDR3 is TGTGCCAGCAGTTTCGGCAGGGGAGCCCACAATGAGCAGTTCTTC. Translated, it gives CASSFGRGAHNEQFF.

A few counts support this clonotype. DNA of the CDR3: TGTGCCAGCAGCTCCAACAGGGGAACATCCTACAATGAGCAGTTCTTC. Translated: CASSSNRGTSYNEQFF. J is TRBJ2-1 and V is TRBV7-9, with TRBD1 matching 7 bases. CDR3 size: 16 residues. Germline CDR1 is SEHNR and CDR2 is FQNEAQ (reference sequence). The J segment lost 1 base and the V segment lost 4 bases, leaving 7 bases of the junction unmatched.

The V call is TRBV9, the J call TRBJ2-6; D remains ambiguous. From germline, CDR1 is SGDLS and CDR2 YYNGEE. CDR3 size: 14 residues. Trimming removed 0 bases from V and 2 bases from J, with 3 bases in between. The CDR3 region is CASSVVAGANVLTF. The CDR3 nucleotides are TGTGCCAGCAGCGTAGTAGCTGGGGCCAACGTCCTGACTTTC.

This clonotype was picked up a small number of times. CDR3 DNA: TGTGCCAGCGTAGATGACGGGAGTATAAGATACGAGCAGTACTTC. Its protein product is CASVDDGSIRYEQYF. J is TRBJ2-7 and V is TRBV25-1; D perhaps matches TRBD2 (6 bases). Trimming left V 8 bases short and J 4 bases short, with 21 bases between. Germline CDR1 reads MGHDK; CDR2 reads SYGVNS. This CDR3 contains 15 residues.

The sample holds many counts of this clonotype. The chain is built from TRBV7-2 and TRBJ2-5, with D possibly being TRBD1 (5 bases). The CDR3 has 14 amino acids. V dropped 2 bases and J dropped 2 bases, with 9 bases sitting between them. Germline loops: CDR1 SGHTA, CDR2 FQGNSA. CDR3 sequence: CASSLRGSQETQYF. The CDR3 bases are TGTGCCAGCAGCTTAAGGGGTTCGCAAGAGACCCAGTACTTC.

V is TRBV29-1 and J is TRBJ1-1; no reliable D call. From germline, CDR1 is SQVTM and CDR2 ANQGSEA. CDR3 length equals 14 residues. The germline V and J ends were trimmed by 6 bases and 1 base, with 15 bases remaining between them. The DNA for the CDR3 is TGCAGCGTCGCCAAATGGGCTAAGAACACTGAAGCTTTCTTT. It translates to CSVAKWAKNTEAFF.

The sample holds a few counts of this clonotype. CDR3 in DNA: TGTGCCATCAGTGAGACGCAGGACAGGGTTACAGATACGCAGTATTTT. It translates to CAISETQDRVTDTQYF. The chain links TRBV10-3 to TRBJ2-3, with 8 bases aligning to TRBD1. The germline gives CDR1 ENHRY, CDR2 SYGVKD. J lost 3 bases, V lost 2 bases, and 7 bases had no gene match. CDR3 length: 16 amino acids.

This clonotype has ten or more counts. The chain couples TRBV20-1 to TRBJ2-3; TRBD2 matches 9 bases. The CDR3 has 13 amino acids. The germline CDR1 and CDR2 sequences are DFQATT and SNEGSKA (reference sequence). The CDR3 protein is CSEGGLASDTQYF. In DNA form, the CDR3 reads TGCAGCGAGGGGGGACTAGCATCTGATACGCAGTATTTT.

The chain employs TRBV29-1 and TRBJ1-1; no definite D call. The V gene lost 5 bases and the J gene lost 11 bases, with 18 bases spanning the gap. Germline V gene data show CDR1 as SQVTM and CDR2 as ANQGSEA. The CDR3 sequence is 12 residues long. CDR3: CSVQNWTQAAFF. DNA for the CDR3: TGCAGCGTTCAAAATTGGACCCAGGCGGCTTTCTTT.

About this clonotype itself: A read error may account for a junction end that differs from germline. The V gene is TRBV20-1, the J gene TRBJ2-1, with D perhaps TRBD1 or TRBD2 (5 bases each). CDR1 DFQATT and CDR2 SNEGSKA come from the germline V gene (reference sequence). CDR3 length: 14 amino acids. This chain's CDR3 is CSARPRGPYNGQFF. The CDR3 coding sequence is TGCAGTGCTAGACCCCGGGGACCTTACAATGGGCAGTTCTTC.

The V call is TRBV14, the J call TRBJ2-7, with 7 positions matching TRBD2. Germline loops: CDR1 SGHDN, CDR2 FVKESK. Unmatched junction bases numbered 14, after V lost 3 bases and J lost 6 bases. The CDR3 sequence is 16 residues long. CDR3: CASSQILGLVTGEQYF. CDR3 nucleotides: TGTGCCAGCAGCCAGATACTAGGACTAGTTACGGGCGAGCAGTACTTC.

The chain has TRBV20-1 and TRBJ2-2; D call uncertain. The CDR3 sequence is 14 residues long. Germline V CDR1 and CDR2: DFQATT, SNEGSKA (reference sequence). V lost 1 base and J 5 bases, leaving 11 bases between the germline ends. CDR3 sequence reads: CSARVAMGTGELFF. For the CDR3, the DNA is TGCAGTGCTAGAGTGGCCATGGGGACCGGGGAGCTGTTTTTT.

In this sample, this clonotype turned up a few times. The chain combines TRBV12-3 or TRBV12-4 with TRBJ2-1, with 10 bases matching TRBD2. Germline trimming cut 5 bases from V and 7 bases from J; bases unmatched to any gene: 5. The CDR3 spans 14 residues. The DNA of the CDR3 is TGTGCCAGCAGTCTTAGCGGGAGGAATAATGAGCAGTTCTTC. Translation: CASSLSGRNNEQFF.

In nucleotides, the CDR3 is TGTGCCAGCAGCGTCTCCGGACTAGCGGGAGGCCGCCTCAACGAGCAGTACTTC. Translated, it gives CASSVSGLAGGRLNEQYF. The rearrangement uses TRBV9 and TRBJ2-7, with TRBD2 matching 14 bases. The CDR3 consists of 18 residues. Trimming at V came to 2 bases and at J to 5 bases, leaving 12 bases not matched to a gene. Germline CDR1 reads SGDLS; CDR2 reads YYNGEE. Filled out from reference TRBV9 and TRBJ2-7, the complete variable domain reads DSGVTQTPKHLITATGQRVTLRCSPRSGDLSVYWYQQSLDQGLQFLIQYYNGEERAKGNILERFSAQQFPDLHSELNLSSLELGDSALYFCASSVSGLAGGRLNEQYFGPGTRLTVT.

This clonotype was seen at least ten times. V usage is TRBV29-1 and J usage is TRBJ2-1; D remains ambiguous. Trimming removed 6 bases from V and 9 bases from J, with 18 bases in between. Per germline, CDR1 SQVTM and CDR2 ANQGSEA. CDR3 length equals 13 residues. Written as DNA, the CDR3 is TGCAGCGTGGTAGCCCGAAGTTTGGGTGAGCAGTTCTTC. As protein: CSVVARSLGEQFF.

The V gene is TRBV6-1, the J gene TRBJ1-5, with a tentative D call TRBD1 (6 bases). Deletions cut 5 bases from V and 3 bases from J, with 17 bases between. CDR3 length: 16 amino acids. Per germline, CDR1 MNHNS and CDR2 SASEGT. The CDR3 here is CASSPGEGGLNQPQHF. CDR3 DNA sequence: TGTGCCAGCAGTCCCGGGGAGGGGGGGCTCAATCAGCCCCAGCATTTT.

The genes are TRBV4-1 and TRBJ1-1; D uncertain. V shed 4 bases and J shed 1 base, with 13 bases lying between them. The CDR3 has 15 amino acids. Germline CDR1 reads MGHRA; CDR2 reads YSYEKL. The CDR3 sequence: CASSLSTVRNTEAFF. The DNA of the CDR3 is TGCGCCAGCAGCCTATCCACGGTGCGGAACACTGAAGCTTTCTTT.

This clonotype has only a few counts. The V and J genes are TRBV7-9 and TRBJ2-1; D unclear. Germline V CDR1 and CDR2: SEHNR, FQNEAQ (reference sequence). With 5 bases removed from V and 7 bases from J, the gap between germline ends came to 12 bases. This CDR3 has 13 residues. Here the CDR3 DNA reads TGTGCCAGCAGCGATGCAGCAGTAAATGAGCAGTTCTTC. It codes for CASSDAAVNEQFF.

This clonotype was counted only a few times. The chain has TRBV5-4 and TRBJ2-2; tentative D call: TRBD1 (6 bases). This CDR3 is built from 16 residues. The ends were cut back, 4 bases at V and 7 bases at J, with 20 bases in the middle. CDR1 and CDR2 (germline): SGHNT, YYREEE (reference sequence). The CDR3 DNA reads as TGTGCCAGCAGCCCCCCCGGGACAAGAATTGGCGGGGAGCTGTTTTTT. Its protein is CASSPPGTRIGGELFF.

This clonotype has more than one count but fewer than ten. The gene calls are TRBV7-9 and TRBJ2-7, with D unclear. Germline values: CDR1 SEHNR, CDR2 FQNEAQ (reference sequence). This CDR3 comprises 15 residues. Trimming cost V 2 bases and J 2 bases, with 13 bases left between them. The CDR3, as DNA: TGTGCCAGCAGCTTATTTTCTGACGGAGCCTACGAGCAGTACTTC. This codes for CASSLFSDGAYEQYF.

The chain has TRBV20-1 and TRBJ2-7; no clear D. Germline CDR1 DFQATT, CDR2 SNEGSKA (reference sequence). CDR3 length equals 11 residues. V was trimmed by 6 bases and J by 4 bases, leaving 10 bases between them. The CDR3 protein is CSAPVGYEQYF. Here the CDR3 DNA reads TGCAGTGCCCCCGTCGGTTACGAGCAGTACTTC.

The J gene is TRBJ1-1, the V gene TRBV6-5, with D possibly matching TRBD1 (6 bases). Germline V gene data show CDR1 as MNHEY and CDR2 as SVGAGI. V was trimmed by 9 bases and J by 4 bases, leaving 9 bases between them. The CDR3 covers 11 residues. CDR3 in amino acids: CASTGFTEAFF. The CDR3, as DNA: TGTGCCAGTACAGGGTTCACTGAAGCTTTCTTT.

This clonotype has at least ten counts. The J gene is TRBJ2-2, the V gene TRBV25-1; TRBD1 might be the D (5 bases). V was pared by 2 bases and J by 1 base, with 8 bases between. Germline-derived CDR1 and CDR2 are MGHDK and SYGVNS. This CDR3 region has 15 residues. The CDR3 loop reads CASSEIQGNTGELFF. The CDR3 coding sequence is TGTGCCAGCAGTGAAATCCAGGGGAACACCGGGGAGCTGTTTTTT.

The CDR3 bases are TGTGCCACCAGTGATTGGGTTGGCGAGCAGTACTTC. As protein: CATSDWVGEQYF. This chain links TRBV24-1 with TRBJ2-7, with no clear D. The CDR3 sequence is 12 residues long. With 2 bases removed from V and 6 bases from J, the gap between germline ends came to 7 bases. Germline V gene data show CDR1 as KGHDR and CDR2 as SFDVKD.

This clonotype was observed a few times. The gene calls are TRBV18 and TRBJ2-1; the match to TRBD2 covers 7 bases. Trimming at V came to 3 bases and at J to 6 bases, leaving 14 bases not matched to a gene. The CDR3 runs 17 residues. The V gene's germline CDR1 is KGHSH and CDR2 LQKENI. The CDR3 reads CASSPSAGTTRFNEQFF. The CDR3 DNA reads as TGTGCCAGCTCACCTTCGGCCGGGACTACACGGTTCAATGAGCAGTTCTTC. Combining the CDR3 with reference TRBV18 and TRBJ2-1 gives the whole variable domain NAGVMQNPRHLVRRRGQEARLRCSPMKGHSHVYWYRQLPEEGLKFMVYLQKENIIDESGMPKERFSAEFPKEGPSILRIQQVVRGDSAAYFCASSPSAGTTRFNEQFFGPGTRLTVL.

The rearrangement uses TRBV28 and TRBJ2-7, with 8 bases fitting TRBD1. The V gene's germline CDR1 is MDHEN and CDR2 SYDVKM. After removal of 1 base from V and 0 bases from J, the junction contained 20 bases not matched to a gene. This CDR3 spans 21 amino acids. The CDR3 loop reads CASSLFSVANRATGDSYEQYF. The CDR3 coding sequence is TGTGCCAGCAGTTTATTTTCTGTAGCTAATAGGGCGACAGGGGACTCCTACGAGCAGTACTTC.

The table lists this clonotype with many counts. V usage is TRBV5-1 and J usage is TRBJ2-1; D gene ambiguous. The CDR3 is 13 residues long. Germline values: CDR1 SGHRS, CDR2 YFSETQ. V lost 5 bases, J lost 2 bases, and 8 bases lay in between. Written as DNA, the CDR3 is TGCGCCAGCAGTATAGGGACCTACAATGAGCAGTTCTTC. Its translation is CASSIGTYNEQFF.

This clonotype was counted a few times. V and J are TRBV6-6 and TRBJ2-7, with a weak D call TRBD1 (5 bases). V lost 7 bases to trimming and J lost 12 bases, with 19 bases between them. The CDR3 sequence is 12 residues long. Per the germline V gene, CDR1 is MNHNY and CDR2 is SVGAGI (reference sequence). CDR3 sequence reads: CASTLSQGQSYF. The CDR3, as DNA: TGTGCCAGCACACTCTCCCAGGGCCAGTCGTACTTC.

The chain couples TRBV6-5 to TRBJ2-7, with D perhaps matching TRBD2 (5 bases). V was trimmed by 4 bases and J by 2 bases, leaving 15 bases between them. There are 15 residues in the CDR3. Germline V gene sequence: CDR1 MNHEY, CDR2 SVGAGI. The CDR3 DNA follows: TGTGCCAGCAGTTTCTCGGTAGGGAGCACCTACGAGCAGTACTTC. This sequence encodes CASSFSVGSTYEQYF.

The sample holds many counts of this clonotype. V and J are TRBV5-1 and TRBJ2-2; D uncertain. CDR1 and CDR2 from the germline V gene are SGHRS and YFSETQ. The CDR3 has 16 amino acids. V lost 0 bases, J lost 2 bases, and 11 bases lay in between. CDR3 DNA: TGCGCCAGCAGCTTGGAGTCGGGTCTAAACACCGGGGAGCTGTTTTTT. Encoded protein: CASSLESGLNTGELFF.